The 25 T cell receptor beta chains presented below share a single source sample, sequenced in a study of vaccination and CD4 T cells after COVID-19. With the Oncomine TCR Beta short-read assay, DNA from cultured CD4+ T cells was sequenced. MiXCR, applied by TCRdb to the PCR reads, yields one record per CDR3 protein. This table holds more than 15,000 distinct CDR3 sequences, around 40% found once. No antigen is known for these receptors. Documented treatment: roughly 11-day PBMC culture with coronavirus spike peptide pools or control peptides (ViraFEST assay). The material was CD4+ T cells from blood, cultured in vitro, obtained after SARS-CoV-2 vaccination. The receptors originated from a human donor who had recovered from COVID-19.

This chain joins TRBV20-1 and TRBJ2-7; weak D call: TRBD2 (5 bases). CDR1 DFQATT and CDR2 SNEGSKA come from the germline V gene (reference sequence). Trimming removed 3 bases at V and 6 bases at J, with 21 bases between. This CDR3 has 15 residues. Written as DNA, the CDR3 is TGCAGTGCTAGTGTCGTTGAGGGATCCCGCGGCGAGCAGTACTTC. This codes for CSASVVEGSRGEQYF.

A few counts support this clonotype. This chain uses TRBV6-1 with TRBJ1-5; TRBD1 agrees at 9 bases. Germline CDR1 reads MNHNS; CDR2 reads SASEGT. The V segment lost 4 bases and the J segment 7 bases; nucleotides outside the gene matches: 5. CDR3 length: 14 amino acids. The CDR3 reads CASSGNRGHQPQHF. The CDR3 coding sequence is TGTGCCAGCAGTGGCAACAGGGGGCACCAGCCCCAGCATTTT.

The chain is built from TRBV5-1 and TRBJ2-6; the match to TRBD1 covers 7 bases. V was clipped by 0 bases and J by 0 bases; unmatched bases: 3. Germline V gene data show CDR1 as SGHRS and CDR2 as YFSETQ. CDR3 length: 17 amino acids. The CDR3 DNA is TGCGCCAGCAGCTTGGAAGAGGGGGCCTCTGGGGCCAACGTCCTGACTTTC. This codes for CASSLEEGASGANVLTF. Looking up the rest from reference TRBV5-1 and TRBJ2-6 gives the full variable domain: KAGVTQTPRYLIKTRGQQVTLSCSPISGHRSVSWYQQTPGQGLQFLFEYFSETQRNKGNFPGRFSGRQFSNSRSEMNVSTLELGDSALYLCASSLEEGASGANVLTFGAGSRLTVL.

This clonotype was counted between two and nine times. The rearrangement uses TRBV20-1 and TRBJ2-1; unclear D gene. Deletions cut 6 bases from V and 4 bases from J, with 4 bases between. CDR3 length equals 10 residues. Germline loops: CDR1 DFQATT, CDR2 SNEGSKA (reference sequence). The CDR3 protein is CSAVYNEQFF. Here the CDR3 DNA reads TGCAGTGCCGTTTACAATGAGCAGTTCTTC.

The chain employs TRBV19 and TRBJ1-2; D call uncertain. This CDR3 has 12 amino acids. CDR1 is LNHDA and CDR2 is SQIVND in the germline V gene (reference sequence). V gave up 3 bases and J gave up 4 bases, with 6 bases separating them. The CDR3 spells CASSMGIYGYTF. CDR3 DNA: TGTGCCAGTAGTATGGGGATCTATGGCTACACCTTC.

The table lists this clonotype with a few counts. The V and J genes are TRBV19 and TRBJ1-5, with D possibly being TRBD1 (5 bases). Trimming left V 7 bases short and J 0 bases short, with 16 bases between. Germline V gene lookup returns CDR1 LNHDA and CDR2 SQIVND (reference sequence). CDR3 length: 16 residues. The CDR3 coding sequence is TGTGCCAGTAATCAAGCGACAGTCCATAGCAATCAGCCCCAGCATTTT. Translated, it gives CASNQATVHSNQPQHF. The variable domain in full, completed from reference TRBV19 and TRBJ1-5, reads DGGITQSPKYLFRKEGQNVTLSCEQNLNHDAMYWYRQDPGQGLRLIYYSQIVNDFQKGDIAEGYSVSREKKESFPLTVTSAQKNPTAFYLCASNQATVHSNQPQHFGDGTRLSIL.

The chain combines TRBV11-1 with TRBJ2-5; 7 bases agree with TRBD1. In germline, CDR1 is SGHAT, CDR2 FQDESV (reference sequence). The CDR3 totals 17 residues. V dropped 4 bases and J dropped 2; count of bases not matched to a gene: 13. The DNA of the CDR3 is TGTGCCAGCAGCTGGGATGGCCCGGGACAGCAACAAGAGACCCAGTACTTC. Amino acids: CASSWDGPGQQQETQYF.

The CDR3 DNA is TGTGCCAGCAGAATGACCGGGAACGAGAACCCCCTCCACTTT. Encoded protein: CASRMTGNENPLHF. The rearrangement links TRBV12-3 or TRBV12-4 to TRBJ1-6; D gene uncertain. The V end lost 6 bases, the J end lost 13 bases, and 19 bases lay between the germline ends. The CDR3 consists of 14 residues.

This sequence joins TRBV2 and TRBJ1-2; D gene uncertain. This CDR3 region has 12 residues. The V gene lost 4 bases and the J gene lost 7 bases, with 10 bases spanning the gap. Per the germline V gene, CDR1 is SNHLY and CDR2 is FYNNEI. The CDR3 reads CASSGGISGYTF. The CDR3 DNA is TGTGCCAGCAGTGGGGGTATTTCTGGCTACACCTTC.

J is TRBJ2-7 and V is TRBV10-2, with D tentatively TRBD1 or TRBD2 (5 bases each). V was pared by 3 bases and J by 0 bases, with 18 bases between. CDR1 and CDR2 from the germline V gene are WSHSY and SAAADI. The CDR3 length is 17 residues. The CDR3 region is CASSEAGGAGHSYEQYF. In DNA form, the CDR3 reads TGCGCCAGCAGTGAAGCTGGGGGTGCCGGGCACTCCTACGAGCAGTACTTC.

This clonotype is classed as large. The gene calls are TRBV7-8 and TRBJ1-1; D gene ambiguous. Trimming took 1 base from V and 0 from J, leaving 18 bases between them. This CDR3 spans 18 amino acids. CDR1 and CDR2 from the germline V gene are SGHVS and FQNEAQ. The chain's CDR3 is CASSLVTAAENMNTEAFF. CDR3 nucleotides: TGTGCCAGCAGCTTAGTGACGGCAGCGGAAAACATGAACACTGAAGCTTTCTTT.

This clonotype was observed a few times. The chain recombines TRBV7-3 with TRBJ2-2; 14 positions agree with TRBD2. The CDR3 is made up of 16 amino acids. CDR1 and CDR2 (germline): SGHTA, FQGTGA. Trimming at V came to 4 bases and at J to 4 bases, leaving 2 bases not matched to a gene. CDR3 region: CASSSGLAGATGELFF. CDR3 sequence (DNA): TGTGCCAGCAGCTCGGGACTAGCGGGAGCCACCGGGGAGCTGTTTTTT.

V is TRBV7-3 and J is TRBJ2-1; 13 bases map to TRBD2. CDR1 is SGHTA and CDR2 is FQGTGA in the germline V gene. V lost 5 bases and J lost 9; bases outside the gene matches: 7. CDR3 length: 15 amino acids. Here the CDR3 reads CASSPGLAGSAEQFF. As DNA, the CDR3 is TGTGCCAGCAGCCCGGGACTAGCGGGGTCCGCTGAGCAGTTCTTC.

This chain joins TRBV27 and TRBJ2-7, with D perhaps matching TRBD2 (5 bases). CDR3 length: 13 residues. Germline V gene sequence: CDR1 MNHEY, CDR2 SMNVEV (reference sequence). The V end was cut by 5 bases, the J end by 4 bases, with 12 bases between. CDR3 region: CASSPGSLYEQYF. The CDR3, as DNA: TGTGCCAGCAGTCCGGGGTCTTTGTACGAGCAGTACTTC.

This clonotype occurred a few times. The genes are TRBV15 and TRBJ1-1; perhaps TRBD1 as D (6 bases). Germline V gives CDR1 LNHNV, CDR2 YYDKDF (reference sequence). This CDR3 is built from 18 residues. V lost 1 base and J lost 1, with 19 bases in between. CDR3 sequence reads: CATSRVGEGGGKNTEAFF. The CDR3 bases are TGTGCCACCAGCAGAGTGGGGGAAGGAGGGGGGAAGAACACTGAAGCTTTCTTT. Full variable domain (rest looked up from reference TRBV15 and TRBJ1-1): DAMVIQNPRYQVTQFGKPVTLSCSQTLNHNVMYWYQQKSSQAPKLLFHYYDKDFNNEADTPDNFQSRRPNTSFCFLDIRSPGLGDTAMYLCATSRVGEGGGKNTEAFFGQGTRLTVV.

V usage is TRBV20-1 and J usage is TRBJ2-7; 7 bases map to TRBD1. CDR1 and CDR2 from the germline V gene are DFQATT and SNEGSKA (reference sequence). Trimming cost V 5 bases and J 2 bases; bases outside gene matches: 12. The CDR3 loop spans 15 amino acids. This CDR3 is CSAGGQNFNAYEQYF. DNA of the CDR3: TGCAGTGCTGGGGGACAGAATTTTAATGCCTACGAGCAGTACTTC.

The rearrangement joins TRBV30 to TRBJ2-1; 8 nucleotides agree with TRBD2. The germline CDR1 and CDR2 sequences are GTSNPN and SVGIG (reference sequence). The CDR3 is made up of 15 amino acids. The V segment lost 3 bases and the J segment 1 base; nucleotides outside the gene matches: 5. The CDR3 region has the DNA TGTGCCTGGAGGTCATTAGCGGGGTCCTACAATGAGCAGTTCTTC. It specifies CAWRSLAGSYNEQFF. Full variable domain (remainder filled in from reference TRBV30 and TRBJ2-1): SQTIHQWPATLVQPVGSPLSLECTVEGTSNPNLYWYRQAAGRGLQLLFYSVGIGQISSEVPQNLSASRPQDRQFILSSKKLLLSDSGFYLCAWRSLAGSYNEQFFGPGTRLTVL.

This clonotype appeared a few times. The V gene is TRBV7-9, the J gene TRBJ1-1; 8 bases fit TRBD1. The CDR3 has 17 residues. Germline assignment: CDR1 SEHNR and CDR2 FQNEAQ (reference sequence). V trimming: 5 bases; J trimming: 0 bases; junction bases outside the gene matches: 11. The CDR3 sequence is CASSLGRTGILNTEAFF. In DNA form, the CDR3 reads TGTGCCAGCAGCCTGGGCAGGACAGGGATTCTGAACACTGAAGCTTTCTTT. Based on the CDR3 plus reference TRBV7-9 and TRBJ1-1, the full variable domain is DTGVSQNPRHKITKRGQNVTFRCDPISEHNRLYWYRQTLGQGPEFLTYFQNEAQLEKSRLLSDRFSAERPKGSFSTLEIQRTEQGDSAMYLCASSLGRTGILNTEAFFGQGTRLTVV.

The chain uses TRBV4-1 and TRBJ2-2, with TRBD2 as a possible D gene (5 bases). The V gene's germline CDR1 is MGHRA and CDR2 YSYEKL. V lost 4 bases to trimming and J lost 6 bases, with 15 bases between them. CDR3 length equals 15 residues. CDR3 DNA: TGCGCCAGCAGCCCCACCCAGACGAGGGCCGGGGAGCTGTTTTTT. Protein sequence: CASSPTQTRAGELFF.

A few counts support this clonotype. This chain uses TRBV4-1 with TRBJ2-5, with D uncertain. The CDR3 length is 12 residues. Trimming took 0 bases from V and 5 from J, leaving 4 bases between them. The germline V gene encodes CDR1 MGHRA and CDR2 YSYEKL. CDR3 bases: TGCGCCAGCAGCCAAGATCATGAGACCCAGTACTTC. Translated: CASSQDHETQYF.

This clonotype has only one observation. This chain connects TRBV11-2 to TRBJ1-3; D remains unclear. CDR3 length: 14 amino acids. V dropped 0 bases and J dropped 4 bases, with 7 bases sitting between them. Looked up from germline, CDR1 is SGHAT and CDR2 is FQNNGV. In DNA form, the CDR3 reads TGTGCCAGCAGCTTAGATAGGCAGGGAAACACCATATATTTT. Its protein is CASSLDRQGNTIYF.

The chain employs TRBV5-1 and TRBJ1-5; TRBD1 aligns across 8 bases. CDR3 length: 14 amino acids. Germline V gene sequence: CDR1 SGHRS, CDR2 YFSETQ. Trimming took 4 bases from V and 4 from J; bases not matched to a gene: 4. This CDR3 is CASSATGGNQPQHF. The CDR3 DNA reads as TGCGCCAGCAGCGCAACAGGGGGAAATCAGCCCCAGCATTTT.

This chain uses TRBV6-4 with TRBJ1-1; 8 bases line up with TRBD1. CDR3 length equals 13 residues. Germline values: CDR1 MRHNA, CDR2 SNTAGT. V dropped 6 bases and J dropped 5; count of bases not matched to a gene: 5. As DNA, the CDR3 is TGTGCCAGCAGGGAAACAGGGGGTACTGAAGCTTTCTTT. Amino acids: CASRETGGTEAFF.

V is TRBV2 and J is TRBJ2-5; 11 nucleotides agree with TRBD1. The CDR3 extends over 14 amino acids. Per the germline V gene, CDR1 is SNHLY and CDR2 is FYNNEI. Unmatched junction bases numbered 5, after V lost 7 bases and J lost 4 bases. DNA for the CDR3: TGTGCCAGCATTAAAGGGACAGGGGGAGAGACCCAGTACTTC. Translated, it gives CASIKGTGGETQYF.

This clonotype was counted between two and nine times. J is TRBJ1-1 and V is TRBV7-2, with 8 bases matching TRBD1. CDR1 SGHTA and CDR2 FQGNSA come from the germline V gene. CDR3 size: 14 residues. After removal of 5 bases from V and 2 bases from J, the junction contained 4 bases not matched to a gene. The CDR3 spells CASSTGGGNTEAFF. DNA of the CDR3: TGTGCCAGCAGCACAGGGGGAGGAAACACTGAAGCTTTCTTT.